This T cell receptor (beta chain) is drawn from a study of metastatic and nonmetastatic thyroid tumors (TCRdb year 2020). Describing the broader study: For patients with malignant and with benign thyroid disease, the researchers compared repertoires between peripheral blood samples and tumor or nodule tissue samples.

The study at large found these results: TCR beta diversity was reported as significantly higher in malignant tumors than in benign nodules, in both blood and tumor samples.

Trimming takes 3 bases from V and 6 bases from J, and the germline ends sit 9 bases apart. Spanning cysteine to phenylalanine, the CDR3 consists of 13 amino acids. The read is trimmed to its CDR3 DNA, 39 bases read in frame from base 1. As encoded in the germline V gene, CDR1 is MNHNS while CDR2 is SASEGT. Receptor amplification or capture employed PCR. The sequencer was an Illumina HiSeq 4000. High-throughput sequencing was used to profile the TCR beta-chain CDR3 region of every patient. The authors processed their data as follows. The researchers built a classifier to tell apart papillary thyroid cancer patients with distant metastasis, based on CDR3 differences among clinicopathological groups. The Shannon index was used to measure repertoire diversity, and the Morisita-Horn index was used to measure how similar tumor and blood repertoires were. Starting from the raw public reads, TCRdb applied fastp trimming at Q25, assembled clones with MiXCR and retained in-frame beta chains. These V and J calls derive from TCRdb rather than the authors' analysis. In this sample the table shows 30,000 to 40,000 clones, under 40% of which occur a single time. The ten largest clones add up to about 16% of the sample.

No treatment had been received by any patient before thyroid surgery. Using T-cell receptor beta sequencing, the study looked back at clinical samples from patients collected from the early 2010s to the late 2010s. Notes on this clone: Its target antigen remains unknown. No much larger clonotype is one base removed from it; base qualities were not supplied.

Sequencing was performed on tumor tissue. This chain joins TRBV6-1 to TRBJ1-5; tentative D gene TRBD1, with 5 bases matching. This TCR came from a female donor with papillary thyroid cancer or a benign thyroid nodule (not recorded which). Some clones in this sample may be carry-over from other donors' samples. The CDR3 is CASSDREAQPQHF. At the DNA level, the sequence is TGTGCCAGCAGTGACAGGGAAGCTCAGCCCCAGCATTTT.